The clone carrying this T cell receptor (beta chain) turned up a few times. Its specificity is unknown. The CDR3 runs to 18 residues. Germline CDR1 is SGHAT and CDR2 is FQNNGV. V dropped 2 bases and J dropped 1; count of bases not matched to a gene: 6. Preparation of the TCRbeta library used unique molecular identifiers. TCRdb re-analysed the PCR reads in MiXCR, keeping a single row per CDR3 protein. The sample carries 250,000 to 400,000 distinct CDR3 sequences, roughly 21% recorded once. This entry is derived from a study of T-cell reconstitution after alpha-beta-depleted transplantation in children. Regarding the study as a whole: T-cell counts and diversity at one year following transplant were attributed mainly to newly produced T cells.

The rearrangement joins TRBV11-2 to TRBJ2-5; TRBD2 matches at 14 bases. This receptor was taken from a male patient aged 10-17 years who had a stem cell transplant for acute lymphoblastic leukemia, so the T cells may come from the graft donor. Specimen: PBMCs, mostly from graft donor cells, collected 180 days after TCRalphabeta/CD19-depleted stem cell transplant. CDR3 sequence (DNA): TGTGCCAGCAGCTTACGATTGACTAGCGGGAGGGGCCAAGAGACCCAGTACTTC. This encodes CASSLRLTSGRGQETQYF.